The text below deals with one T cell receptor (beta chain). This clonotype has just a few counts. Its antigen remains unidentified. No base quality values were provided; no much bigger clone lies one nucleotide off. Libraries were made using RT-PCR. For sequencing, an Illumina HiSeq 2500 was employed. TCRdb took the public reads, trimmed them with fastp at Q25, ran MiXCR for clone calling and kept in-frame beta chains. Each entry merges the rows of one CDR3 protein and shows their most common DNA and genes. This sample gives approximately 700,000 distinct CDR3 sequences in total; 14% of them show up just once. The top ten hold around 7% of the sample. The record originates from a study of response to subunit inactivated influenza vaccine (dated by TCRdb to the late 2010s). For context, the study as a whole: Deep quantitative T cell receptor repertoire profiling was used in the study to track responses to a trivalent subunit inactivated influenza vaccine.

What the research found in general, with its limitations: The authors proposed that each seasonal influenza vaccination may bring in only a limited number of new T cells.

Per the germline V gene (reference sequence), LNHNV is the CDR1 and YYDKDF is the CDR2. V and J lose 2 bases and 3 bases, and a span of 8 bases separates them. From its cysteine to its phenylalanine, the CDR3 spans 13 amino acids. CDR3 DNA is the only sequence kept; it has 39 bases, read in frame from the first base. The sequencing here drew on PBMCs from blood, taken around 15 days before vaccination. The clonotype comes from a man in his forties or fifties who received an inactivated influenza vaccine. Donor details come from another sample of the same person, matched by shared clones. The chain is made from TRBV15 and TRBJ2-7, with the D segment possibly TRBD1 or TRBD2, each aligning over 5 bases. The CDR3 sequence is CATSRWDDYEQYF. The DNA sequence follows: TGTGCCACCAGCAGATGGGACGACTACGAGCAGTACTTC.